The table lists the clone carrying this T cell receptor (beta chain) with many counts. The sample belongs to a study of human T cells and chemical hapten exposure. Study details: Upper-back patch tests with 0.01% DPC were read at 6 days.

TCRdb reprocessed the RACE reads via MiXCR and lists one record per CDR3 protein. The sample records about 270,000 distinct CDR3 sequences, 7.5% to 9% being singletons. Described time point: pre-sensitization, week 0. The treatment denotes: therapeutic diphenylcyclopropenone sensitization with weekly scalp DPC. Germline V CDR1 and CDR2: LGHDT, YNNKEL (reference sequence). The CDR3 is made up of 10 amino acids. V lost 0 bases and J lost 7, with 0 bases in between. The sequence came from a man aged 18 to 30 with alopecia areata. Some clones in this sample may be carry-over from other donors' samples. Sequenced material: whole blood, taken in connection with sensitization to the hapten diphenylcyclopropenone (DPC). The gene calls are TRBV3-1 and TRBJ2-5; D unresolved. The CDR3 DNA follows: TGTGCCAGCAGCCAAGAGACCCAGTACTTC. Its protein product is CASSQETQYF.